This T cell receptor (beta chain) stems from a study of beta chain features in type 1 diabetes. Findings and limits, study-wide: TCRB CDR3s were moderately but significantly shorter in Type 1 diabetes patients in all four CD4+ subsets.

A single heparinised blood sample, averaging roughly 0.11 L, was obtained per donor. Staining for CD45RO/CCR7/CD25/CD127/CD95/CD27 allowed sorting of CD4+ naive, central memory, regulatory and stem cell-like memory cells. Every isolated RNA sample was fully reverse transcribed, so sequencing captured expressed TCRB transcripts. Repertoires were generated with immunoSEQ multiplex PCR, while TCRdb's copy carries only in-frame clones and drops some. The sample carries about 700,000 clones, 13% recorded once. In germline, CDR1 is KGHSH, CDR2 LQKENI. The CDR3 consists of 11 residues. The V and J ends lost 6 bases and 3 bases respectively, with 5 bases between them. About this clone: Its antigen is not identified. The sample contains more than one DNA sequence encoding this CDR3.

What was sequenced was naive CD4+ T cells from blood. This receptor was identified in a man aged 18 to 30 with type 1 diabetes. The chain is built from TRBV18 and TRBJ2-5; D unclear. CDR3 bases: TGTGCCAGCTCGCAAGAAGAGACCCAGTACTTC. Residues: CASSQEETQYF.